The TCR beta chain under discussion was sequenced for a study of control samples from healthy donors and cancer patients. V lost 7 bases, J lost 3 bases, and 15 bases lay in between. The CDR3 extends over 14 amino acids. Germline V gives CDR1 MDHEN, CDR2 SYDVKM. The repertoire was sequenced with immunoSEQ multiplex PCR; TCRdb's copy has only in-frame clones and lacks some. Among roughly 58,000 clones listed, over 75% were seen once. The chain joins TRBV28 to TRBJ1-1; perhaps TRBD1 as D (5 bases). Input material: PBMCs. This sequence was found in a woman aged 60-75 years with lung cancer. The CDR3 region has the DNA TGTGCCAGCAATATCGACAGACGCTACACTGAAGCTTTCTTT. Translation gives CASNIDRRYTEAFF.